These 16 T cell receptor beta chains share one sample of origin, sequenced in a study of CD8+ T cells in alopecia areata (dated by TCRdb to 2016 to 2019). In the paper's terms, the treatment or condition label means: oral pan-JAK inhibitor, 5-10 mg twice daily. Library prep was done by the immunoSEQ multiplex PCR assay. RNA was extracted from all samples and reverse transcribed into cDNA as template for TCR sequencing. The table comes from immuneACCESS by way of TCRdb, which keeps in-frame sequences with V and J called. Part of the clones is missing from these tables; in studies checked, under half for an unresolved V gene and the rest for unknown reasons. This sample gives 150,000 to 200,000 clones in total; approximately 67% of them show up just once. Together, the top ten hold approximately 1.2% of the sample. This specimen consisted of CD4+ T cells sorted from blood, obtained around week 49, from a patient treated with tofacitinib. These receptors came from a human donor with alopecia areata.

The rearrangement joins TRBV9 to TRBJ2-5; TRBD2 might be the D (5 bases). The CDR3 consists of 15 residues. The germline V and J ends were trimmed by 0 bases and 1 base, with 10 bases remaining between them. Germline-derived CDR1 and CDR2 are SGDLS and YYNGEE. CDR3 residues: CASSVGASGQETQYF. For the CDR3, the DNA is TGTGCCAGCAGCGTAGGAGCGAGCGGCCAAGAGACCCAGTACTTC.

The chain is built from TRBV10-3 and TRBJ1-2, with TRBD1 matching 8 bases. Germline-derived CDR1 and CDR2 are ENHRY and SYGVKD. The CDR3 loop spans 15 amino acids. Trimming took 4 bases from V and 1 from J; bases not matched to a gene: 5. The CDR3 nucleotides read TGTGCCATCAGTGGGGGACAGGTGAATAACTATGGCTACACCTTC. Residues: CAISGGQVNNYGYTF.

This chain joins TRBV5-1 and TRBJ1-1; D not certain. The CDR3 loop spans 14 amino acids. Germline V gene sequence: CDR1 SGHRS, CDR2 YFSETQ. V lost 0 bases and J lost 1, with 7 bases in between. The CDR3 bases are TGCGCCAGCAGCTTGGAAGGATGGAACACTGAAGCTTTCTTT. Encoded protein: CASSLEGWNTEAFF.

This chain links TRBV30 with TRBJ1-5, with 7 bases identical to TRBD1. Germline assignment: CDR1 GTSNPN and CDR2 SVGIG (reference sequence). The CDR3 length is 15 residues. J lost 1 base, V lost 1 base, and 4 bases had no gene match. In nucleotides, the CDR3 is TGTGCCTGGAGTGAAGGGGGCTGGAGCAATCAGCCCCAGCATTTT. As protein: CAWSEGGWSNQPQHF.

CDR3 DNA sequence: TGTGCCTGGATTGACAGGGGGAACTATGGCTACACCTTC. Translation gives CAWIDRGNYGYTF. The chain is built from TRBV30 and TRBJ1-2, with 9 bases aligning to TRBD1. The V segment lost 4 bases and the J segment 2 bases; nucleotides outside the gene matches: 2. The CDR3 has 13 residues. CDR1 is GTSNPN and CDR2 is SVGIG in the germline V gene (reference sequence). The variable domain in full, completed from reference TRBV30 and TRBJ1-2, reads SQTIHQWPATLVQPVGSPLSLECTVEGTSNPNLYWYRQAAGRGLQLLFYSVGIGQISSEVPQNLSASRPQDRQFILSSKKLLLSDSGFYLCAWIDRGNYGYTFGSGTRLTVV.

There are a few counts of this clone. V is TRBV14 and J is TRBJ2-2; TRBD2 matches 12 bases. The CDR3 runs to 17 residues. Losses at the gene ends were 3 bases for V and 0 bases for J; bases not matched to a gene: 2. The V gene's germline CDR1 is SGHDN and CDR2 FVKESK. The CDR3 DNA sequence: TGTGCCAGCAGCCAGAGGACTAGCGGGGCGAACACCGGGGAGCTGTTTTTT. Translated, it gives CASSQRTSGANTGELFF.

The chain employs TRBV29-1 and TRBJ2-2, with a weak D call TRBD1 (5 bases). The CDR3 spans 14 residues. The V end lost 7 bases, the J end lost 4 bases, and 16 bases lay between the germline ends. CDR1 and CDR2 (germline): SQVTM, ANQGSEA. CDR3 DNA: TGCAGCGCCCGTCCAGGGTTAGGCACCGGGGAGCTGTTTTTT. This translates into CSARPGLGTGELFF.

This clone was detected a few times. The genes are TRBV7-2 and TRBJ1-6, with a tentative D call TRBD1 (5 bases). Trimming removed 1 base from V and 9 bases from J, with 10 bases in between. The CDR3 runs to 14 residues. Germline CDR1 is SGHTA and CDR2 is FQGNSA. The CDR3 nucleotides are TGTGCCAGCAGCTTAGTCGGGGGGAGTTCACCCCTCCACTTT. Residues: CASSLVGGSSPLHF.

The CDR3 sequence: CSPDGGLAGPKTQYF. CDR3 nucleotide sequence: TGCAGCCCCGACGGTGGACTAGCGGGCCCCAAGACCCAGTACTTC. J is TRBJ2-5 and V is TRBV29-1; TRBD2 aligns across 11 bases. Losses at the gene ends were 8 bases for V and 6 bases for J; bases not matched to a gene: 14. The germline V gene encodes CDR1 SQVTM and CDR2 ANQGSEA. This CDR3 region has 15 residues.

The chain recombines TRBV15 with TRBJ1-2; 8 positions match TRBD1. CDR3 length: 14 residues. The trim removed 7 bases at V and 2 bases at J, leaving 6 bases unmatched. Germline V CDR1 and CDR2: LNHNV, YYDKDF (reference sequence). CDR3 DNA sequence: TGTGCCACCACCCCGGACAGGGCCAACTATGGCTACACCTTC. As protein: CATTPDRANYGYTF.

This clone was recorded once. The chain employs TRBV19 and TRBJ2-5; D not resolved. This CDR3 has 12 amino acids. Germline lookup yields CDR1 LNHDA and CDR2 SQIVND (reference sequence). Trimming removed 2 bases from V and 5 bases from J, with 6 bases in between. The CDR3: CASSIPGETQYF. The CDR3 DNA reads as TGTGCCAGTAGTATACCGGGTGAGACCCAGTACTTC.

The gene calls are TRBV10-3 and TRBJ2-1; D unclear. V lost 5 bases, J lost 6 bases, and 8 bases lay in between. The CDR3 sequence is 12 residues long. CDR1 ENHRY and CDR2 SYGVKD come from the germline V gene. As DNA, the CDR3 is TGTGCCATCAGTTCATCCCCCAATGAGCAGTTCTTC. Protein product: CAISSSPNEQFF.

This chain connects TRBV2 to TRBJ1-5; D is unresolved. The germline V and J ends were trimmed by 5 bases and 3 bases, with 5 bases remaining between them. The CDR3 contains 12 residues. CDR1 is SNHLY, CDR2 FYNNEI, per germline. DNA for the CDR3: TGTGCCAGCAGTAAGTTCAATCAGCCCCAGCATTTT. It codes for CASSKFNQPQHF.

The rearrangement links TRBV15 to TRBJ1-6, with TRBD1 matching over 8 bases. This CDR3 spans 12 amino acids. Trimming removed 7 bases from V and 8 bases from J; junction bases left unmatched: 1. Per germline, CDR1 LNHNV and CDR2 YYDKDF (reference sequence). The CDR3: CATKQGDSPLHF. The CDR3 bases are TGTGCCACCAAACAGGGGGATTCACCCCTCCACTTT.

This chain connects TRBV29-1 to TRBJ2-1; D is unresolved. Trimming took off 4 bases at V and 0 bases at J, with 7 bases between the two ends. Germline V CDR1 and CDR2: SQVTM, ANQGSEA. The CDR3 consists of 13 residues. DNA for the CDR3: TGCAGCGTTGGGATGCTCTCCTACAATGAGCAGTTCTTC. It specifies CSVGMLSYNEQFF.

The gene calls are TRBV13 and TRBJ1-3, with a weak D call TRBD1 (6 bases). The germline V and J ends were trimmed by 5 bases and 6 bases, with 8 bases remaining between them. CDR3 length: 12 residues. The V gene's germline CDR1 is PRHDT and CDR2 FYEKMQ (reference sequence). CDR3 DNA: TGTGCCAGCAGCGAGGGGGTAAACACCATATATTTT. It encodes CASSEGVNTIYF.